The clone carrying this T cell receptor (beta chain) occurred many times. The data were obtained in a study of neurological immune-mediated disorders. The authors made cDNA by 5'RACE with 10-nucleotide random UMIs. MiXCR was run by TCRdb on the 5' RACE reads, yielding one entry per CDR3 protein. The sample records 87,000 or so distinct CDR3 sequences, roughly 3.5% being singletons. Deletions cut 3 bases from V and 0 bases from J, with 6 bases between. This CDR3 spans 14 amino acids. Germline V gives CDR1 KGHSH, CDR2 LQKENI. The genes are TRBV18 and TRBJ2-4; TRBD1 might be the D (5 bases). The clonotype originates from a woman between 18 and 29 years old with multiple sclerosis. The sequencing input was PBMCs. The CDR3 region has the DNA TGTGCCAGCTCACCCGACAGAGCCAAAAACATTCAGTACTTC. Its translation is CASSPDRAKNIQYF.